This T cell receptor (beta chain) was identified during a study of early T cells in non-severe SARS-CoV-2 infection. From germline, CDR1 is SGHNT and CDR2 YYREEE (reference sequence). Trimming cost V 6 bases and J 2 bases, with 14 bases left between them. The CDR3 runs to 14 residues. TCRdb re-called the 5' RACE reads through MiXCR, storing one row per CDR3 protein. The sample records tens of thousands of distinct CDR3 sequences, 11% being singletons. Sequenced: whole blood. The TCR was taken from an adult who was a healthcare worker with PCR-confirmed SARS-CoV-2 infection or an uninfected control (not recorded which). This chain connects TRBV5-4 to TRBJ2-5; perhaps TRBD2 as D (5 bases). The CDR3 loop is CASKDREFQETQYF. CDR3 DNA sequence: TGTGCCAGCAAAGATAGGGAGTTTCAAGAGACCCAGTACTTC.